What follows are 30 T cell receptor beta chains derived from one specimen sequenced in a study of T cell responses to AZD1222 COVID-19 vaccine (dated by TCRdb to about 2021). The library was built by means of the immunoSEQ multiplex PCR assay. TCRdb limited this immuneACCESS table to in-frame rearrangements with V and J called. A share of clones is missing; checked studies link under half to unresolved V genes, and the rest is unexplained. This sample lists roughly 110,000 clones; 92% were detected once. Approximately 9.3% of the sample is in the top ten clones. Interpreted using the paper, the time point label stands for: about 28 days (+/-7) after the second vaccine dose. Sequenced material: peripheral blood, taken 28 days after the second AZD1222 dose. The receptors come from an adult who received the AZD1222 COVID-19 vaccine.

The DNA of the CDR3 is TGTGCCAGCAGCAACGGACGGATTAATGAAAAACTGTTTTTT. This translates into CASSNGRINEKLFF. The chain recombines TRBV7-9 with TRBJ1-4; D not certain. This CDR3 spans 14 amino acids. Germline CDR1 SEHNR, CDR2 FQNEAQ (reference sequence). The ends were cut back, 5 bases at V and 4 bases at J, with 11 bases in the middle.

The J gene is TRBJ2-3, the V gene TRBV10-1; D not resolved. V gave up 4 bases and J gave up 5 bases, with 7 bases separating them. The CDR3 is 12 residues long. The germline CDR1 and CDR2 sequences are WNHNN and SYGVQD (reference sequence). CDR3 residues: CASSGVQDTQYF. As DNA, the CDR3 is TGCGCCAGCAGTGGTGTACAAGATACGCAGTATTTT.

The chain carries TRBV4-1 and TRBJ2-3, with D possibly matching TRBD1 (6 bases). The CDR3 length is 16 residues. V lost 5 bases to trimming and J lost 3 bases, with 18 bases between them. Germline CDR1 reads MGHRA; CDR2 reads YSYEKL. The CDR3 here is CASSTQRTDTTDTQYF. The CDR3 DNA reads TGCGCCAGCAGCACCCAAAGGACAGATACGACAGATACGCAGTATTTT.

A single count supports this clone. The chain carries TRBV9 and TRBJ1-6, with a weak D call TRBD1 (6 bases). This CDR3 has 16 residues. Germline CDR1 reads SGDLS; CDR2 reads YYNGEE. With 0 bases removed from V and 7 bases from J, the gap between germline ends came to 14 bases. In DNA form, the CDR3 reads TGTGCCAGCAGCGTAGACAGGGAAAGGAGCAATTCACCCCTCCACTTT. It specifies CASSVDRERSNSPLHF.

This chain links TRBV28 with TRBJ1-2, with a possible D match to TRBD1 (6 bases). CDR3 length: 13 amino acids. Germline-derived CDR1 and CDR2 are MDHEN and SYDVKM. Trimming shortened V by 8 bases and J by 0 bases, and 10 bases separated the two germline ends. The chain's CDR3 is CASGDTANYGYTF. The CDR3 coding sequence is TGTGCCAGCGGGGACACAGCTAACTATGGCTACACCTTC.

This chain connects TRBV29-1 to TRBJ2-2, with no clear D. V lost 1 base and J lost 1, with 7 bases in between. The CDR3 consists of 14 residues. Germline values: CDR1 SQVTM, CDR2 ANQGSEA. CDR3 loop: CSVEAVQNTGELFF. CDR3 in DNA: TGCAGCGTTGAAGCGGTGCAGAACACCGGGGAGCTGTTTTTT.

The sample holds a few counts of this clone. V is TRBV2 and J is TRBJ1-2; D may be TRBD1 (6 bases). V lost 3 bases to trimming and J lost 8 bases, with 16 bases between them. This CDR3 comprises 14 residues. The germline gives CDR1 SNHLY, CDR2 FYNNEI. CDR3 residues: CASSDARGMGGYTF. For the CDR3, the DNA is TGTGCCAGCAGTGACGCCAGGGGCATGGGAGGCTACACCTTC.

The chain has TRBV11-2 and TRBJ2-7, with D perhaps TRBD1 (5 bases). The CDR3 runs 16 residues. Per the germline V gene, CDR1 is SGHAT and CDR2 is FQNNGV. V lost 6 bases and J lost 0, with 18 bases in between. CDR3 in DNA: TGTGCCAGCAGGTCAATACGACAGCGACCCTCCTACGAGCAGTACTTC. This sequence encodes CASRSIRQRPSYEQYF. Complete variable domain (other parts from reference TRBV11-2 and TRBJ2-7): EAGVAQSPRYKIIEKRQSVAFWCNPISGHATLYWYQQILGQGPKLLIQFQNNGVVDDSQLPKDRFSAERLKGVDSTLKIQPAKLEDSAVYLCASRSIRQRPSYEQYFGPGTRLTVT.

The chain joins TRBV2 to TRBJ1-5; no clear D gene. There are 13 residues in the CDR3. From germline, CDR1 is SNHLY and CDR2 FYNNEI. V was shortened by 1 base and J by 9 bases, with 10 bases between the two germline ends. CDR3 protein: CASSEELRVPQHF. The CDR3 DNA follows: TGTGCCAGCAGTGAAGAGTTGCGTGTGCCCCAGCATTTT.

J is TRBJ1-1 and V is TRBV19; 7 nucleotides match TRBD1. The V gene's germline CDR1 is LNHDA and CDR2 SQIVND (reference sequence). The length of the CDR3 is 16 residues. J lost 3 bases, V lost 6 bases, and 13 bases had no gene match. This CDR3 is CASRIEGGVGDTEAFF. The CDR3 DNA sequence: TGTGCCAGTAGAATCGAAGGGGGCGTGGGGGACACTGAAGCTTTCTTT.

The chain employs TRBV7-2 and TRBJ1-2, with 10 bases lining up with TRBD1. The CDR3 extends over 14 amino acids. Germline-derived CDR1 and CDR2 are SGHTA and FQGNSA. J gave up 2 bases and V 5 bases, and 2 bases lay outside the gene matches. The CDR3 nucleotides read TGTGCCAGCAGCGGGACAGGGGAAAACTATGGCTACACCTTC. Its translation: CASSGTGENYGYTF.

J is TRBJ1-4 and V is TRBV2; TRBD1 matches at 9 bases. The ends lost 3 bases at V and 6 bases at J; junction bases unmatched: 5. Germline loops: CDR1 SNHLY, CDR2 FYNNEI. This CDR3 spans 15 amino acids. CDR3 nucleotide sequence: TGTGCCAGCAGTGATGGGGACAGGGATGATGAAAAACTGTTTTTT. Protein: CASSDGDRDDEKLFF.

The rearrangement joins TRBV5-1 to TRBJ1-1; no definite D call. The CDR3 extends over 11 amino acids. The germline CDR1 and CDR2 sequences are SGHRS and YFSETQ. The V gene lost 5 bases and the J gene lost 8 bases, with 10 bases spanning the gap. Here the CDR3 reads CASRTGEEAFF. The CDR3 bases are TGCGCCAGCAGGACCGGGGAGGAAGCTTTCTTT.

The chain joins TRBV5-1 to TRBJ1-1; D is unclear. This CDR3 has 13 amino acids. Germline CDR1 SGHRS, CDR2 YFSETQ. V was trimmed by 4 bases and J by 1 base, leaving 8 bases between them. This CDR3 reads CASSRSRNTEAFF. As DNA, the CDR3 is TGCGCCAGCAGCCGTAGTCGGAACACTGAAGCTTTCTTT. Full variable domain (remainder filled in from reference TRBV5-1 and TRBJ1-1): KAGVTQTPRYLIKTRGQQVTLSCSPISGHRSVSWYQQTPGQGLQFLFEYFSETQRNKGNFPGRFSGRQFSNSRSEMNVSTLELGDSALYLCASSRSRNTEAFFGQGTRLTVV.

The rearrangement uses TRBV27 and TRBJ2-7, with D possibly being TRBD1 (5 bases). CDR1 is MNHEY, CDR2 SMNVEV, per germline (reference sequence). Trimming left V 6 bases short and J 2 bases short, with 14 bases between. The CDR3 sequence is 14 residues long. The CDR3 nucleotides read TGTGCCAGCAGACCCGGGCTGGACACCTACGAGCAGTACTTC. Protein product: CASRPGLDTYEQYF.

The rearrangement joins TRBV7-8 to TRBJ2-1, with 8 nucleotides matching TRBD2. Trimming removed 4 bases from V and 6 bases from J; junction bases left unmatched: 5. The CDR3 totals 14 residues. Germline V gene sequence: CDR1 SGHVS, CDR2 FQNEAQ. CDR3 loop: CASSSLRGGNEQFF. The CDR3 DNA reads TGTGCCAGCAGCTCGCTCCGGGGGGGCAATGAGCAGTTCTTC.

The gene calls are TRBV30 and TRBJ1-2; D is ambiguous. The germline V gene has CDR1 GTSNPN and CDR2 SVGIG (reference sequence). The CDR3 is 14 residues long. Trimming took off 4 bases at V and 4 bases at J, with 16 bases between the two ends. CDR3 nucleotides: TGTGCCTGGACCCGCCCCCTCGAGGTCTATGGCTACACCTTC. Protein sequence: CAWTRPLEVYGYTF.

The V call is TRBV7-6, the J call TRBJ1-4; D is unclear. This CDR3 has 13 residues. Trimming took off 5 bases at V and 8 bases at J, with 12 bases between the two ends. Germline V gene data show CDR1 as SGHVS and CDR2 as FNYEAQ. CDR3 coding DNA: TGTGCCAGCAGCCCGGGCCTGCGGGAAAAACTGTTTTTT. It codes for CASSPGLREKLFF.

The chain links TRBV18 to TRBJ2-5, with TRBD1 identical over 11 bases. J was trimmed by 4 bases and V by 3 bases; bases with no gene match: 7. CDR3 length: 16 residues. Germline lookup yields CDR1 KGHSH and CDR2 LQKENI. The CDR3 reads CASSPTSGTGGETQYF. Here the CDR3 DNA reads TGTGCCAGCTCACCGACCTCCGGGACAGGGGGAGAGACCCAGTACTTC. Full variable domain (remainder filled in from reference TRBV18 and TRBJ2-5): NAGVMQNPRHLVRRRGQEARLRCSPMKGHSHVYWYRQLPEEGLKFMVYLQKENIIDESGMPKERFSAEFPKEGPSILRIQQVVRGDSAAYFCASSPTSGTGGETQYFGPGTRLLVL.

J is TRBJ1-1 and V is TRBV7-8; D gene uncertain. V dropped 2 bases and J dropped 4 bases, with 11 bases sitting between them. This CDR3 has 14 amino acids. Looked up from germline, CDR1 is SGHVS and CDR2 is FQNEAQ. The CDR3 region is CASSLIGLGTEAFF. The CDR3 DNA reads TGTGCCAGCAGCTTAATCGGGTTGGGCACTGAAGCTTTCTTT.

This rearrangement joins TRBV5-4 to TRBJ1-5; D is perhaps TRBD1 (5 bases). CDR3 size: 14 residues. Germline CDR1 and CDR2: SGHNT and YYREEE (reference sequence). V dropped 8 bases and J dropped 1 base, with 13 bases sitting between them. CDR3 sequence: CASSQDGSNQPQHF. CDR3 sequence (DNA): TGTGCCAGTTCACAGGACGGAAGCAATCAGCCCCAGCATTTT.

The chain has TRBV28 and TRBJ1-1, with 8 bases matching TRBD1. This CDR3 contains 15 residues. V lost 7 bases, J lost 0 bases, and 7 bases stayed unmatched. Germline CDR1 is MDHEN and CDR2 is SYDVKM. The CDR3 region has the DNA TGTGCCAGCACTTTCACAGGGGGATTGAACACTGAAGCTTTCTTT. Its protein is CASTFTGGLNTEAFF.

V gene TRBV2 combines with J gene TRBJ2-7, with 9 bases matching TRBD2. Germline-derived CDR1 and CDR2 are SNHLY and FYNNEI. The CDR3 covers 14 residues. V lost 6 bases to trimming and J lost 4 bases; unmatched junction nucleotides: 7. CDR3 region: CASRPPRGGYEQYF. Here the CDR3 DNA reads TGTGCCAGCAGACCGCCGCGGGGGGGATACGAGCAGTACTTC.

V is TRBV3-1 (or the pseudogene TRBV3-2) and J is TRBJ2-5, with a possible D match to TRBD2 (6 bases). V gave up 1 base and J gave up 4 bases, with 10 bases separating them. CDR1 and CDR2 (germline): LGHDT, YNNKEL (reference sequence). The CDR3 covers 14 residues. DNA for the CDR3: TGTGCCAGCAGCCAAGGGCTAGCGCGAGAGACCCAGTACTTC. This gives the protein CASSQGLARETQYF.

The chain links TRBV7-3 to TRBJ2-1; 8 positions match TRBD2. The V and J ends lost 2 bases and 7 bases, in that order; junction bases with no gene match: 4. The CDR3 is 14 residues long. The germline gives CDR1 SGHTA, CDR2 FQGTGA. CDR3 region: CASSLSGGTNEQFF. In DNA, the CDR3 is TGTGCCAGCAGCTTATCGGGGGGGACGAATGAGCAGTTCTTC.

The chain carries TRBV25-1 and TRBJ1-2, with D hard to call. V was trimmed by 3 bases and J by 2 bases, leaving 13 bases between them. The CDR3 contains 15 residues. The germline gives CDR1 MGHDK, CDR2 SYGVNS. In DNA form, the CDR3 reads TGTGCCAGCAGTGATAAAACTGGACTGAACTATGGCTACACCTTC. Amino acids: CASSDKTGLNYGYTF.

The chain uses TRBV7-3 and TRBJ2-3; D remains ambiguous. Per germline, CDR1 SGHTA and CDR2 FQGTGA. The CDR3 has 13 amino acids. With 0 bases removed from V and 2 bases from J, the gap between germline ends came to 3 bases. The CDR3 DNA sequence: TGTGCCAGCAGCTTAACTAACACAGATACGCAGTATTTT. Translating gives CASSLTNTDTQYF.

This chain joins TRBV30 and TRBJ1-1, with 10 bases fitting TRBD1. CDR1 GTSNPN and CDR2 SVGIG come from the germline V gene (reference sequence). The CDR3 has 12 residues. Trimming removed 5 bases from V and 5 bases from J; junction bases left unmatched: 2. The CDR3 sequence: CAWDRGPTEAFF. CDR3 nucleotides: TGTGCCTGGGACAGGGGGCCTACTGAAGCTTTCTTT.

The rearrangement uses TRBV5-6 and TRBJ1-4; D unresolved. The V gene lost 0 bases and the J gene lost 8 bases, with 14 bases spanning the gap. CDR1 and CDR2 from the germline V gene are SGHDT and YYEEEE. The CDR3 runs to 15 residues. The CDR3 is CASSLVLYPNEKLFF. CDR3 nucleotides: TGTGCCAGCAGCTTGGTTCTCTACCCAAACGAAAAACTGTTTTTT.

The rearrangement uses TRBV11-2 and TRBJ2-1, with D maybe TRBD2 (5 bases). V was shortened by 3 bases and J by 15 bases, with 15 bases between the two germline ends. CDR3 size: 12 residues. The germline V gene has CDR1 SGHAT and CDR2 FQNNGV. CDR3: CASSFGRDLGFF. The CDR3 DNA sequence: TGTGCCAGCAGCTTTGGTCGGGATCTAGGGTTCTTC.